A single sample is the source of the 28 T cell receptor beta chains below, sequenced in a study of shared clonotypes between healthy human individuals (dated by TCRdb to about 2020). Library prep was done by the immunoSEQ multiplex PCR assay. TCRdb took this table from immuneACCESS and kept in-frame rearrangements with V and J called. Such tables lack part of the clones; where checked against another copy, unresolved V genes explain under half of the gap, and the rest is unexplained. Counted in this sample were millions of clones; 80% to 95% of them appeared once. The top ten clones comprise 0.35% to 0.5% of the sample. Input material: naive CD4+ T cells from PBMCs. This specimen's cell subset or site label, interpreted: CD45RA+ positively selected. The receptors stem from a man aged 18 to 29 in good health. Some clones in this sample may be carry-over from other donors' samples.

V gene TRBV9 combines with J gene TRBJ1-4, with 8 bases that match TRBD1. The CDR3 length is 15 residues. Trimming took 6 bases from V and 0 from J; bases not matched to a gene: 4. CDR1 SGDLS and CDR2 YYNGEE come from the germline V gene. DNA of the CDR3: TGTGCCAGCACCGGACAGGGTACAACTAATGAAAAACTGTTTTTT. Its translation: CASTGQGTTNEKLFF.

The V call is TRBV5-1, the J call TRBJ2-1; D possibly uses TRBD1 or TRBD2 (5 bases each). Germline-derived CDR1 and CDR2 are SGHRS and YFSETQ. Trimming cost V 3 bases and J 0 bases, with 7 bases left between them. The CDR3 is 14 residues long. This CDR3 is CASSWDGSYNEQFF. In nucleotides, the CDR3 is TGCGCCAGCAGCTGGGACGGCTCCTACAATGAGCAGTTCTTC.

The J gene is TRBJ2-5, the V gene TRBV11-3; no clear D gene. CDR1 is SGHNT and CDR2 is YENEEA in the germline V gene. This CDR3 has 13 amino acids. Trimming took off 5 bases at V and 6 bases at J, with 13 bases between the two ends. The CDR3 region is CASSIYKGKTQYF. DNA for the CDR3: TGTGCCAGCAGCATCTACAAAGGGAAGACCCAGTACTTC.

This rearrangement joins TRBV18 to TRBJ2-1, with D perhaps TRBD1 (5 bases). V was shortened by 0 bases and J by 10 bases, with 13 bases between the two germline ends. This CDR3 comprises 14 residues. Germline-derived CDR1 and CDR2 are KGHSH and LQKENI. Here the CDR3 reads CASSPPGQSWEQFF. The CDR3 DNA sequence: TGTGCCAGCTCACCACCGGGGCAGTCCTGGGAGCAGTTCTTC.

CDR3 sequence (DNA): TGTGCCAGCAGTTACTCGGCCACGGGGACTGAAGCTTTCTTT. It translates to CASSYSATGTEAFF. This chain joins TRBV6-5 and TRBJ1-1; D is ambiguous. From germline, CDR1 is MNHEY and CDR2 SVGAGI. V dropped 0 bases and J dropped 5 bases, with 10 bases sitting between them. This CDR3 comprises 14 residues.

This chain uses TRBV14 with TRBJ2-2; TRBD1 is a possible D gene (6 bases). The V end lost 4 bases, the J end lost 0 bases, and 12 bases lay between the germline ends. The CDR3 extends over 16 amino acids. Per the germline V gene, CDR1 is SGHDN and CDR2 is FVKESK. The CDR3 spells CASSPPGHSNTGELFF. DNA of the CDR3: TGTGCCAGCAGCCCTCCGGGACATTCGAACACCGGGGAGCTGTTTTTT.

V gene TRBV15 combines with J gene TRBJ2-5; D remains unclear. V gave up 1 base and J gave up 2 bases, with 11 bases separating them. This CDR3 is 15 amino acids long. Per germline, CDR1 LNHNV and CDR2 YYDKDF (reference sequence). The CDR3 DNA reads as TGTGCCACCAGCAGAGGCCCTCGAACGCAAGAGACCCAGTACTTC. Translation: CATSRGPRTQETQYF. Combining the CDR3 with reference TRBV15 and TRBJ2-5 gives the whole variable domain DAMVIQNPRYQVTQFGKPVTLSCSQTLNHNVMYWYQQKSSQAPKLLFHYYDKDFNNEADTPDNFQSRRPNTSFCFLDIRSPGLGDTAMYLCATSRGPRTQETQYFGPGTRLLVL.

This sequence joins TRBV27 and TRBJ2-2; the D is unclear. There are 10 residues in the CDR3. CDR1 and CDR2 (germline): MNHEY, SMNVEV (reference sequence). V lost 11 bases and J lost 5, with 6 bases in between. The CDR3 loop is CASGTGELFF. CDR3 nucleotide sequence: TGTGCCTCCGGGACCGGGGAGCTGTTTTTT.

The chain has TRBV30 and TRBJ2-7, with 7 bases that match TRBD2. The CDR3 length is 13 residues. CDR1 is GTSNPN and CDR2 is SVGIG in the germline V gene (reference sequence). The junction had 5 bases not matched to a gene; V was cut back by 4 bases and J by 2 bases. DNA for the CDR3: TGTGCCTGGACTCGACTAGCACCCTACGAGCAGTACTTC. This codes for CAWTRLAPYEQYF.

The chain couples TRBV5-5 to TRBJ2-2, with 8 bases fitting TRBD1. The CDR3 length is 13 residues. Trimming cost V 6 bases and J 6 bases; bases outside gene matches: 4. Germline CDR1 SGHKS, CDR2 YYEKEE (reference sequence). The CDR3 DNA reads as TGTGCCAGCACCCCCAGGGGGCCCGGGGAGCTGTTTTTT. Its protein is CASTPRGPGELFF.

The CDR3 nucleotides read TGTGCCAGCAGCTTAACTAGCGGGGCGTACAATGAGCAGTTCTTC. Translating it yields CASSLTSGAYNEQFF. V and J are TRBV11-3 and TRBJ2-1, with 10 bases identical to TRBD2. This CDR3 spans 15 amino acids. V gave up 2 bases and J gave up 4 bases; unmatched junction bases: 2. In germline, CDR1 is SGHNT, CDR2 YENEEA.

The chain carries TRBV4-1 and TRBJ2-1; TRBD2 matches 11 bases. CDR1 is MGHRA and CDR2 is YSYEKL in the germline V gene. V dropped 6 bases and J dropped 2; count of bases not matched to a gene: 6. This CDR3 region has 16 residues. CDR3 DNA sequence: TGCGCCAGCAGAACTAGCGGGAGTTCCCCCTACAATGAGCAGTTCTTC. Protein sequence: CASRTSGSSPYNEQFF.

This chain uses TRBV7-9 with TRBJ1-4; D uncertain. The length of the CDR3 is 14 residues. The V end was cut by 4 bases, the J end by 6 bases, with 12 bases between. Looked up from germline, CDR1 is SEHNR and CDR2 is FQNEAQ (reference sequence). The CDR3, as DNA: TGTGCCAGCAGCTCCACAGCGAGGGATGAAAAACTGTTTTTT. Encoded protein: CASSSTARDEKLFF.

V gene TRBV6-5 combines with J gene TRBJ1-5, with TRBD1 identical over 10 bases. The CDR3 consists of 13 residues. Germline CDR1 reads MNHEY; CDR2 reads SVGAGI. V was pared by 11 bases and J by 7 bases, with 8 bases of the junction left unmatched. This CDR3 reads CAAGGQGFQPQHF. The DNA for the CDR3 is TGTGCCGCCGGGGGACAGGGGTTCCAGCCCCAGCATTTT.

The chain recombines TRBV5-4 with TRBJ1-2; 10 bases are a match to TRBD1. The CDR3 is 15 amino acids. V lost 5 bases and J lost 6; bases outside the gene matches: 10. Per the germline V gene, CDR1 is SGHNT and CDR2 is YYREEE (reference sequence). CDR3 nucleotides: TGTGCCAGCAGGCGACAGGGGGCGAGGATCGATGGCTACACCTTC. It translates to CASRRQGARIDGYTF.

The rearrangement links TRBV15 to TRBJ2-7; a weak D match, TRBD2 (6 bases). Trimming pared 5 bases from V and 7 bases from J, leaving 24 bases between. The CDR3 contains 16 residues. Germline V gene data show CDR1 as LNHNV and CDR2 as YYDKDF (reference sequence). CDR3 nucleotides: TGTGCCACCAGCCTTCGGAGGGGTACCTTGAGAGGGGAGCAGTACTTC. It codes for CATSLRRGTLRGEQYF.

J is TRBJ2-5 and V is TRBV30; no clear D. Germline values: CDR1 GTSNPN, CDR2 SVGIG (reference sequence). V lost 6 bases and J 4 bases, leaving 18 bases between the germline ends. The CDR3 loop spans 14 amino acids. The CDR3 sequence is CACPKGASGETQYF. DNA of the CDR3: TGTGCCTGCCCTAAAGGCGCGAGTGGAGAGACCCAGTACTTC.

This rearrangement joins TRBV29-1 to TRBJ2-3; 7 nucleotides line up with TRBD2. The CDR3 extends over 13 amino acids. The junction had 6 bases not matched to a gene; V was cut back by 6 bases and J by 3 bases. Germline lookup yields CDR1 SQVTM and CDR2 ANQGSEA. CDR3 sequence (DNA): TGCAGCGTCCGGACTAGGTATACAGATACGCAGTATTTT. Translated, it gives CSVRTRYTDTQYF.

The genes are TRBV5-1 and TRBJ2-5; D is unclear. CDR1 and CDR2 (germline): SGHRS, YFSETQ. V was clipped by 5 bases and J by 1 base, with 9 bases between them. The CDR3 totals 13 residues. CDR3 residues: CASRLLGQETQYF. CDR3 in DNA: TGCGCCAGCAGGCTGTTGGGCCAAGAGACCCAGTACTTC.

This clone occurred a few times. This chain connects TRBV19 to TRBJ1-1, with D possibly TRBD1 on 6 matching bases. The germline V gene has CDR1 LNHDA and CDR2 SQIVND (reference sequence). The CDR3 spans 12 residues. V shed 3 bases and J shed 8 bases, with 10 bases lying between them. CDR3 nucleotides: TGTGCCAGTAGTATTAACCAGGGGGAAGCTTTCTTT. Amino acids: CASSINQGEAFF.

The V and J genes are TRBV19 and TRBJ1-2; D is unresolved. In germline, CDR1 is LNHDA, CDR2 SQIVND (reference sequence). Deletions cut 5 bases from V and 6 bases from J, with 4 bases between. The CDR3 has 10 residues. CDR3 coding DNA: TGTGCCAGTAGTGGGAATGGCTACACCTTC. This sequence encodes CASSGNGYTF.

This rearrangement joins TRBV4-3 to TRBJ2-7; possibly TRBD1 or TRBD2 for D (6 bases each). CDR1 LGHNA and CDR2 YSLEER come from the germline V gene. V lost 5 bases to trimming and J lost 7 bases, with 15 bases between them. This CDR3 is 13 amino acids long. CDR3 loop: CASSGARGGEQYF. The DNA for the CDR3 is TGCGCCAGCAGCGGGGCGCGAGGGGGGGAGCAGTACTTC.

The table lists this clone with a count of one. V gene TRBV30 combines with J gene TRBJ2-7, with D perhaps matching TRBD2 (6 bases). This CDR3 has 15 amino acids. The V end was cut by 2 bases, the J end by 0 bases, with 14 bases between. Germline V lookup: CDR1 GTSNPN, CDR2 SVGIG (reference sequence). CDR3 protein: CAWSPGLRLSYEQYF. The CDR3 region has the DNA TGTGCCTGGAGTCCTGGACTACGCCTCTCCTACGAGCAGTACTTC.

This clone was found once. The J gene is TRBJ2-7, the V gene TRBV27; TRBD2 matches 11 bases. CDR3 size: 16 residues. Germline CDR1 MNHEY, CDR2 SMNVEV (reference sequence). Trimming took 3 bases from V and 3 from J; bases not matched to a gene: 7. This CDR3 reads CASSFLSTSGNYEQYF. The CDR3 nucleotides are TGTGCCAGCAGTTTCCTATCGACTAGCGGGAACTACGAGCAGTACTTC.

V is TRBV6-6 and J is TRBJ2-7; possibly TRBD2 for D (5 bases). Germline values: CDR1 MNHNY, CDR2 SVGAGI (reference sequence). CDR3 length: 16 residues. The V end was cut by 4 bases, the J end by 0 bases, with 16 bases between. Here the CDR3 DNA reads TGTGCCAGCAGTTCCGTCGAGGGTCGTAGCTCCTACGAGCAGTACTTC. This sequence encodes CASSSVEGRSSYEQYF.

This clone has just a few counts. Different DNA sequences within this sample yield the same CDR3. The chain employs TRBV5-1 and TRBJ1-5, with D unclear. V lost 5 bases and J lost 4, with 10 bases in between. Germline V gives CDR1 SGHRS, CDR2 YFSETQ. The CDR3 runs to 13 residues. In DNA form, the CDR3 reads TGCGCCAGCAGGAGGGATGGGAATCAGCCCCAGCATTTT. Translation: CASRRDGNQPQHF.

V is TRBV7-9 and J is TRBJ1-1, with D unclear. The CDR3 is 14 amino acids. Trimming left V 5 bases short and J 1 base short, with 11 bases between. Germline values: CDR1 SEHNR, CDR2 FQNEAQ (reference sequence). The DNA for the CDR3 is TGTGCCAGCAGCCCCGGTTCCGGGAACACTGAAGCTTTCTTT. Protein sequence: CASSPGSGNTEAFF.

The V gene is TRBV20-1, the J gene TRBJ1-1, with no clear D. Germline V lookup: CDR1 DFQATT, CDR2 SNEGSKA (reference sequence). Trimming left V 4 bases short and J 4 bases short, with 7 bases between. This CDR3 has 11 residues. In DNA form, the CDR3 reads TGCAGTGCTACCCGGACCACTGAAGCTTTCTTT. This gives the protein CSATRTTEAFF.